This T cell receptor beta chain was recovered during a study of cytomegalovirus exposure and HLA in healthy donors. The study, taken as a whole, reports: The classifier was said to identify cytomegalovirus status with high specificity and sensitivity.

Primers: 60 Vbeta forward and 13 Jbeta reverse. Sequencing used immunoSEQ multiplex PCR; TCRdb keeps in-frame clones, though not all of them. The sample includes approximately 110,000 clones, 13% to 15% of them seen just once. This clone has a handful of counts. What it recognizes is unknown. The germline V gene has CDR1 MDHEN and CDR2 SYDVKM. This CDR3 is 12 amino acids long. The germline V and J ends were trimmed by 6 bases and 3 bases, with 9 bases remaining between them. The sample was PBMCs. The rearrangement uses TRBV28 and TRBJ2-7; unclear D gene. This TCR was sampled from a female donor in good health and CMV-seronegative. CDR3 sequence (DNA): TGTGCCAGCAGAAGCTACGTCTACGAGCAGTACTTC. This translates into CASRSYVYEQYF.